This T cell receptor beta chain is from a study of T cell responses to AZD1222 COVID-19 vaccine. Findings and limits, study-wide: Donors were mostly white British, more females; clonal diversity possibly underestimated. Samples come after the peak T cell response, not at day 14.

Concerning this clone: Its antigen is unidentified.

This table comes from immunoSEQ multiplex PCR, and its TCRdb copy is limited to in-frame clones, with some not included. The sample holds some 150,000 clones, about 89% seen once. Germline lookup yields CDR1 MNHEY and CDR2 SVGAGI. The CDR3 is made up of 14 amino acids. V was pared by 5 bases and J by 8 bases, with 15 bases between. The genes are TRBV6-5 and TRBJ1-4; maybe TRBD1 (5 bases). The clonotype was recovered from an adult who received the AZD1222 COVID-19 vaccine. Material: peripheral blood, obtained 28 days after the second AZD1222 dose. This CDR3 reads CASSRTGTVEKLFF. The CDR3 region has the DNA TGTGCCAGCAGTCGAACCGGGACGGTCGAAAAACTGTTTTTT.